Listed below are T cell receptor beta chains from one sample, sequenced in a study of blood T cell repertoires in COVID-19. This table comes from immunoSEQ multiplex PCR, and its TCRdb copy is limited to in-frame clones, with some not included. The table shows around 320,000 clones, with just under 90% occurring only once. Input material: peripheral blood. All receptors derive from a woman between 25 and 40 years old with COVID-19, enrolled during active disease. Both conserved end residues are part of each CDR3. A D gene is named only where the DNA matches it firmly. Clone sizes are given selectively: once, few, many, or a class where the clone is expanded.

V gene: TRBV6-1; D gene: -; J gene: TRBJ2-7; clone size: -; CDR3 DNA: TGTGCCAGCAGTGAAGGGGGGGTCGCTGTCTACGAGCAGTACTTC; CDR3 protein: CASSEGGVAVYEQYF
V gene: TRBV10-1; D gene: TRBD1; J gene: TRBJ1-1; clone size: -; CDR3 DNA: TGCGCCAGTAACCAGGGGGCGGGCACTGAAGCTTTCTTT; CDR3 protein: CASNQGAGTEAFF
V gene: TRBV10-2; D gene: TRBD1; J gene: TRBJ1-5; clone size: -; CDR3 DNA: TGCGCCAGCAGTGAGCCCGCGACAGGGAGGAATCAGCCCCAGCATTTT; CDR3 protein: CASSEPATGRNQPQHF
V gene: TRBV19; D gene: TRBD1; J gene: TRBJ1-6; clone size: -; CDR3 DNA: TGTGCCAGTTCCCCCCAGGGGGGAAGTTCACCCCTCCACTTT; CDR3 protein: CASSPQGGSSPLHF
V gene: TRBV21-1; D gene: -; J gene: TRBJ1-5; clone size: once; CDR3 DNA: TGTGCCAGCAGCCCCGGGGACAGAGTCTGCAATCAGCCCCAGCATTTT; CDR3 protein: CASSPGDRVCNQPQHF
V gene: TRBV5-5; D gene: -; J gene: TRBJ1-3; clone size: -; CDR3 DNA: TGTGCCAGCAGCGGCTCACAGGGAGCTGGAAACACCATATATTTT; CDR3 protein: CASSGSQGAGNTIYF
V gene: TRBV5-1; D gene: TRBD2; J gene: TRBJ2-3; clone size: -; CDR3 DNA: TGCGCCAGCAGCTTTAGCGGGGGGGATGGAGATACGCAGTATTTT; CDR3 protein: CASSFSGGDGDTQYF
V gene: TRBV3-1/TRBV3-2; D gene: -; J gene: TRBJ2-7; clone size: -; CDR3 DNA: TGTGCCAGCAGCCAAGGTCTTGGCGGTTACGAGCAGTACTTC; CDR3 protein: CASSQGLGGYEQYF
V gene: TRBV4-1; D gene: -; J gene: TRBJ2-7; clone size: -; CDR3 DNA: TGCGCCAGCAGCCCCCCCTCAGTTGGCTACGAGCAGTACTTC; CDR3 protein: CASSPPSVGYEQYF
V gene: TRBV5-1; D gene: TRBD1; J gene: TRBJ1-2; clone size: -; CDR3 DNA: TGCGCCAGCAGCTTCCACCGGGACAGGGATGGTGGCTACACCTTC; CDR3 protein: CASSFHRDRDGGYTF
V gene: TRBV13; D gene: -; J gene: TRBJ2-1; clone size: -; CDR3 DNA: TGTGCCAGCACCCTGGGGGGCAATGAGCAGTTCTTC; CDR3 protein: CASTLGGNEQFF
V gene: TRBV27; D gene: -; J gene: TRBJ1-6; clone size: -; CDR3 DNA: TGTGCCAGCAGTTTCCGGGATACTAATTCACCCCTCCACTTT; CDR3 protein: CASSFRDTNSPLHF
V gene: TRBV19; D gene: TRBD1; J gene: TRBJ1-1; clone size: once; CDR3 DNA: TGTGCCAGTAGCCCCGGGACAGGGAGCACTGAAGCTTTCTTT; CDR3 protein: CASSPGTGSTEAFF
V gene: TRBV2; D gene: -; J gene: TRBJ1-2; clone size: -; CDR3 DNA: TGTGCCAGCTCCCGCACTGGGCAAACAACCTTC; CDR3 protein: CASSRTGQTTF
V gene: TRBV2; D gene: -; J gene: TRBJ1-1; clone size: -; CDR3 DNA: TGTGCCAGCAGTACAGGGACCTGGGCTGAAGCTTTCTTT; CDR3 protein: CASSTGTWAEAFF
V gene: TRBV21-1; D gene: -; J gene: TRBJ1-4; clone size: -; CDR3 DNA: TGTGCCAGCACCTGGGGACAGGGGCGCACTTCAACTAATGAAAAACTGTTTTTT; CDR3 protein: CASTWGQGRTSTNEKLFF
V gene: TRBV19; D gene: -; J gene: TRBJ1-1; clone size: -; CDR3 DNA: TGTGCCAGTAAGACCCGGCAGGACATGAACACTGAAGCTTTCTTT; CDR3 protein: CASKTRQDMNTEAFF
V gene: TRBV13; D gene: TRBD2; J gene: TRBJ2-2; clone size: -; CDR3 DNA: TGTGCCAGCAGCCCTAGCGGGGGGCCCGGGGAGCTGTTTTTT; CDR3 protein: CASSPSGGPGELFF
V gene: TRBV4-1; D gene: TRBD1; J gene: TRBJ2-7; clone size: once; CDR3 DNA: TGCGCCAGCAGCCAATATCCAGGGGGAGTTTACGAGCAGTACTTC; CDR3 protein: CASSQYPGGVYEQYF
V gene: TRBV4-1; D gene: -; J gene: TRBJ2-7; clone size: -; CDR3 DNA: TGCGCCAGCAGCCAAGTAGAGGGGGTGGACGAGCAGTACTTC; CDR3 protein: CASSQVEGVDEQYF
V gene: TRBV7-8; D gene: -; J gene: TRBJ2-7; clone size: -; CDR3 DNA: TGTGCCAGCAGCTTTCGTTCGTGGGGGGGCCACTCCTACGAGCAGTACTTC; CDR3 protein: CASSFRSWGGHSYEQYF
V gene: TRBV19; D gene: -; J gene: TRBJ2-7; clone size: -; CDR3 DNA: TGTGCCAGTTCGACCTCGACAGGCATTGGTACCCTGGAGTACTTC; CDR3 protein: CASSTSTGIGTLEYF